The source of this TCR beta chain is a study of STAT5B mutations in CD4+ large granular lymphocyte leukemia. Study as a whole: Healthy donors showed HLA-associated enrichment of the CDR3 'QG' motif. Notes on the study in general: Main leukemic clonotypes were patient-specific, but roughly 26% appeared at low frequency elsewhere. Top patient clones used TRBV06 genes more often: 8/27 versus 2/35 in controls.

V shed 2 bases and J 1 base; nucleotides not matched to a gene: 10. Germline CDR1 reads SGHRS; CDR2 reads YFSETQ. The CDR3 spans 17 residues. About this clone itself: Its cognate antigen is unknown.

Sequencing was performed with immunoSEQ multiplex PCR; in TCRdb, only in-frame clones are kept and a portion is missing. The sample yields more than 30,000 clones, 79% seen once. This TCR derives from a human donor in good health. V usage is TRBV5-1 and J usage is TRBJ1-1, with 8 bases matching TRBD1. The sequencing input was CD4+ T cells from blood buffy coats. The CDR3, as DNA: TGCGCCAGCAGCTTCCGTTCAGGGGGCGTTTGGAACACTGAAGCTTTCTTT. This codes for CASSFRSGGVWNTEAFF.